These 27 T cell receptor beta chains came from one sample sequenced in a study of blood T cells in healthy people across ages. A second PCR of about 6 to 12 cycles used a sample-barcoded 5' primer and a J-beta primer mix. TCRdb re-derived calls from the 5' RACE reads in MiXCR, one entry per CDR3 protein. The sample includes 550,000 to 600,000 distinct CDR3 sequences, under 55% of them seen just once. The specimen was blood. Receptor source: a man of 80 years or more in good health.

This clonotype was recorded once. The CDR3 DNA reads TGCAGTGCTAGTCCCCTAGAGGGGTGGGAGACCCAGTACTTC. This translates into CSASPLEGWETQYF. This chain links TRBV20-1 with TRBJ2-5; D possibly matches TRBD1 or TRBD2 (5 bases each). CDR1 and CDR2 (germline): DFQATT, SNEGSKA (reference sequence). The CDR3 covers 14 residues. V was cut by 3 bases and J by 5 bases, with 16 bases left in between.

The count of this clonotype is one. The rearrangement joins TRBV4-2 to TRBJ1-2, with D unclear. CDR1 and CDR2 from the germline V gene are LGHNA and YNFKEQ. With 1 base removed from V and 1 base from J, the gap between germline ends came to 10 bases. The CDR3 extends over 15 amino acids. CDR3 nucleotide sequence: TGTGCCAGCAGCCAAGGGGAAACTCATAACTATGGCTACACCTTC. Encoded protein: CASSQGETHNYGYTF.

This clonotype was seen only a few times. The gene calls are TRBV6-5 and TRBJ2-1; 8 nucleotides match TRBD2. This CDR3 spans 18 amino acids. Germline lookup yields CDR1 MNHEY and CDR2 SVGAGI. J lost 0 bases, V lost 0 bases, and 7 bases had no gene match. This CDR3 is CASSYSRLALSSYNEQFF. The CDR3 DNA follows: TGTGCCAGCAGTTACTCGAGACTAGCGCTGAGCTCCTACAATGAGCAGTTCTTC.

A few counts support this clonotype. The V gene is TRBV5-1, the J gene TRBJ1-3; D perhaps matches TRBD1 (5 bases). Trimming removed 1 base at V and 0 bases at J, with 8 bases between. Germline loops: CDR1 SGHRS, CDR2 YFSETQ. This CDR3 has 15 residues. The CDR3 spells CASSLSGGSGNTIYF. The CDR3 DNA sequence: TGCGCCAGCAGCTTGAGCGGGGGCTCTGGAAACACCATATATTTT.

The V and J genes are TRBV4-1 and TRBJ1-4; D not resolved. Between the trimmed V and J ends, which lost 4 bases and 10 bases, there was a span of 19 bases. Looked up from germline, CDR1 is MGHRA and CDR2 is YSYEKL. The CDR3 contains 15 residues. The CDR3 here is CASSPSWENGGKLFF. The CDR3 region has the DNA TGCGCCAGCAGCCCGTCCTGGGAGAACGGAGGAAAACTGTTTTTT.

This clonotype was picked up many times. The V and J genes are TRBV9 and TRBJ2-7, with TRBD1 matching over 8 bases. CDR1 SGDLS and CDR2 YYNGEE come from the germline V gene. Trimming at V came to 4 bases and at J to 5 bases, leaving 8 bases not matched to a gene. The CDR3 runs to 14 residues. In DNA, the CDR3 is TGTGCCAGCAGCACCAGACAGGGGCTCGACGAGCAGTACTTC. Translation: CASSTRQGLDEQYF.

V and J are TRBV5-1 and TRBJ1-3, with D possibly TRBD1 on 6 matching bases. The V end lost 7 bases, the J end lost 0 bases, and 14 bases lay between the germline ends. CDR1 is SGHRS and CDR2 is YFSETQ in the germline V gene. The CDR3 contains 15 residues. The DNA for the CDR3 is TGCGCCAGCCGTCAGGGGCCCTACTCTGGAAACACCATATATTTT. It translates to CASRQGPYSGNTIYF.

This clonotype was recorded a few times. The rearrangement uses TRBV7-9 and TRBJ2-1, with 8 bases identical to TRBD1. The CDR3 is made up of 14 amino acids. Germline values: CDR1 SEHNR, CDR2 FQNEAQ (reference sequence). Trimming cost V 5 bases and J 4 bases; bases outside gene matches: 4. The CDR3 loop reads CASSRRQGYNEQFF. CDR3 in DNA: TGTGCCAGCAGCCGAAGACAGGGGTACAATGAGCAGTTCTTC.

This chain links TRBV3-1 with TRBJ1-4, with 8 bases aligning to TRBD1. The germline V gene has CDR1 LGHDT and CDR2 YNNKEL (reference sequence). Trimming removed 9 bases from V and 8 bases from J; junction bases left unmatched: 11. The CDR3 has 14 amino acids. Here the CDR3 DNA reads TGTGCCAGTCCGGACAGGGCGTGTCGCGAAAAACTGTTTTTT. Amino acid sequence: CASPDRACREKLFF.

This chain connects TRBV12-3 or TRBV12-4 to TRBJ2-1, with 9 bases identical to TRBD1. The J segment lost 5 bases and the V segment lost 10 bases, leaving 6 bases of the junction unmatched. CDR3 length: 13 amino acids. DNA of the CDR3: TGTGCCAACACAGGGGGCCTCGACAATGAGCAGTTCTTC. This codes for CANTGGLDNEQFF.

J is TRBJ1-6 and V is TRBV20-1; D perhaps matches TRBD1 (5 bases). The CDR3 is 15 residues long. CDR1 is DFQATT and CDR2 is SNEGSKA in the germline V gene (reference sequence). Trimming stripped 5 bases from V and 7 bases from J, with 18 bases between. DNA of the CDR3: TGCAGTGCTCCTGAGGGCGGGACGGGAAATTCACCCCTCCACTTT. Its translation is CSAPEGGTGNSPLHF.

V gene TRBV28 combines with J gene TRBJ2-3; TRBD2 matches 7 bases. The CDR3 has 14 amino acids. Germline V gene lookup returns CDR1 MDHEN and CDR2 SYDVKM. Trimming took 6 bases from V and 5 from J; bases not matched to a gene: 8. The CDR3 DNA sequence: TGTGCCAGCAGGCCCCCCGGCGGGGGAGATACGCAGTATTTT. Protein: CASRPPGGGDTQYF.

This clonotype was counted ten times or more. The rearrangement uses TRBV7-9 and TRBJ2-1; possible D gene TRBD2, 5 bases. Trimming left V 8 bases short and J 8 bases short, with 13 bases between. Germline loops: CDR1 SEHNR, CDR2 FQNEAQ (reference sequence). The CDR3 length is 12 residues. The CDR3 sequence is CASVGASDEQFF. CDR3 nucleotide sequence: TGTGCCAGCGTGGGAGCTTCGGATGAGCAGTTCTTC.

The chain is built from TRBV7-9 and TRBJ1-3; TRBD1 aligns across 7 bases. The CDR3 length is 16 residues. V shed 1 base, J shed 2 bases, and the junction held 5 bases outside the gene matches. Germline V lookup: CDR1 SEHNR, CDR2 FQNEAQ (reference sequence). The CDR3 nucleotides are TGTGCCAGCAGCTTAGGGGGACAGTCCACTGGAAACACCATATATTTT. It specifies CASSLGGQSTGNTIYF.

J is TRBJ2-7 and V is TRBV6-2 or TRBV6-3, with 8 bases lining up with TRBD1. The CDR3 is made up of 13 amino acids. J gave up 2 bases and V 11 bases, and 8 bases lay outside the gene matches. Germline values: CDR1 MNHEY, CDR2 SVGEGT. CDR3 region: CAGKGQGTYEQYF. The CDR3 nucleotides read TGTGCCGGAAAAGGACAGGGAACCTACGAGCAGTACTTC.

This clonotype was seen many times. This rearrangement joins TRBV6-5 to TRBJ2-1; TRBD1 matches at 9 bases. The CDR3 runs 15 residues. The germline gives CDR1 MNHEY, CDR2 SVGAGI. J gave up 4 bases and V 5 bases, and 6 bases lay outside the gene matches. The CDR3 DNA sequence: TGTGCCAGCAGTCCCACCGGGACAGGGTACAATGAGCAGTTCTTC. The encoded protein is CASSPTGTGYNEQFF.

The CDR3 region has the DNA TGTGCCAGCAACCTAGCGGGGGGGCTTAGGAATGAGCAGTACTTC. The encoded protein is CASNLAGGLRNEQYF. The chain carries TRBV6-2 or TRBV6-3 and TRBJ2-5, with 12 positions matching TRBD2. The CDR3 extends over 15 amino acids. The V and J ends lost 7 bases and 11 bases, in that order; junction bases with no gene match: 14. The V gene's germline CDR1 is MNHEY and CDR2 SVGEGT.

This chain joins TRBV19 and TRBJ2-2; TRBD1 might be the D (5 bases). Trimming cost V 3 bases and J 0 bases, with 8 bases left between them. The CDR3 has 15 amino acids. Germline CDR1 and CDR2: LNHDA and SQIVND (reference sequence). The chain's CDR3 is CASSIGATNTGELFF. The CDR3, as DNA: TGTGCCAGTAGTATTGGGGCCACGAACACCGGGGAGCTGTTTTTT.

This sequence joins TRBV20-1 and TRBJ1-6; unclear D gene. CDR1 and CDR2 (germline): DFQATT, SNEGSKA (reference sequence). Trimming shortened V by 0 bases and J by 0 bases, and 12 bases separated the two germline ends. The CDR3 totals 17 residues. Here the CDR3 DNA reads TGCAGTGCTAGAGAAACAGATTCAAGCTCCTATAATTCACCCCTCCACTTT. The encoded protein is CSARETDSSSYNSPLHF.

This clonotype was seen only a few times. The chain is built from TRBV20-1 and TRBJ2-5, with 8 bases aligning to TRBD1. CDR1 DFQATT and CDR2 SNEGSKA come from the germline V gene (reference sequence). This CDR3 spans 15 amino acids. V lost 6 bases and J lost 5; bases outside the gene matches: 14. In nucleotides, the CDR3 is TGCAGTGCAAAGGACAGGGAGTGGTCTAGGGAGACCCAGTACTTC. This codes for CSAKDREWSRETQYF.

The V and J genes are TRBV15 and TRBJ1-6, with 7 bases that match TRBD1. V lost 4 bases and J lost 9; bases outside the gene matches: 9. This CDR3 is 15 amino acids long. CDR1 LNHNV and CDR2 YYDKDF come from the germline V gene (reference sequence). CDR3 nucleotides: TGTGCCACCAGCATACGTACAGGGGTTCCTTCACCCCTCCACTTT. This gives the protein CATSIRTGVPSPLHF.

V is TRBV12-3 or TRBV12-4 and J is TRBJ2-1, with 9 bases that match TRBD1. The CDR3 is 16 amino acids. Trimming cost V 6 bases and J 6 bases; bases outside gene matches: 12. The DNA of the CDR3 is TGTGCCAGCAGAAGAACCGGGACAGGGTTGGGCAATGAGCAGTTCTTC. Encoded protein: CASRRTGTGLGNEQFF.

V is TRBV12-3 or TRBV12-4 and J is TRBJ1-1; D gene unclear. CDR3 length: 15 residues. The ends were cut back, 3 bases at V and 1 base at J, with 12 bases in the middle. Here the CDR3 reads CASSFNPPTNTEAFF. Written as DNA, the CDR3 is TGTGCCAGCAGTTTTAACCCGCCAACGAACACTGAAGCTTTCTTT.

This clonotype appeared many times. The rearrangement uses TRBV29-1 and TRBJ2-5; D gene ambiguous. Germline values: CDR1 SQVTM, CDR2 ANQGSEA. V was shortened by 3 bases and J by 7 bases, with 18 bases between the two germline ends. The CDR3 length is 14 residues. This CDR3 reads CSVDQTRAGATQYF. CDR3 coding DNA: TGCAGCGTTGACCAGACCCGGGCTGGCGCGACCCAGTACTTC.

This chain links TRBV11-1 with TRBJ1-2; TRBD1 matches 11 bases. Trimming took 5 bases from V and 5 from J; bases not matched to a gene: 7. The CDR3 has 15 amino acids. Per the germline V gene, CDR1 is SGHAT and CDR2 is FQDESV (reference sequence). This chain's CDR3 is CASSQGTGGRYGYTF. CDR3 sequence (DNA): TGTGCCAGCAGCCAGGGGACAGGGGGTCGATATGGCTACACCTTC.

This rearrangement joins TRBV5-8 to TRBJ2-2, with D perhaps given as TRBD1 or TRBD2 (5 bases each). V gave up 1 base and J gave up 0 bases, with 10 bases separating them. Germline V gene sequence: CDR1 SGHTS, CDR2 YDEGEE. The CDR3 extends over 16 amino acids. The CDR3 loop is CASSLRGGANTGELFF. The CDR3 nucleotides read TGTGCCAGCAGCTTGCGTGGGGGTGCGAACACCGGGGAGCTGTTTTTT.

The chain uses TRBV12-3 or TRBV12-4 and TRBJ1-1; maybe TRBD1 (5 bases). Trimming left V 7 bases short and J 2 bases short, with 17 bases between. The CDR3 has 15 residues. The CDR3 sequence: CASTLVGTGNTEAFF. In DNA form, the CDR3 reads TGTGCCAGCACCCTAGTGGGGACGGGAAACACTGAAGCTTTCTTT.